These 27 T cell receptor beta chains were sequenced from one sample in a study of identical twins. TCRdb independently ran MiXCR on the 5' RACE reads; one entry per CDR3 protein. This sample has fewer than 450,000 distinct CDR3 sequences, with 9% found just once. The material sequenced was naive T cells sorted from blood. The receptor source for this set is a woman aged 50 to 60 in good health.

J is TRBJ1-1 and V is TRBV5-1, with D possibly matching TRBD1 (6 bases). The germline V gene has CDR1 SGHRS and CDR2 YFSETQ. Trimming removed 2 bases from V and 3 bases from J, with 8 bases in between. This CDR3 spans 13 amino acids. CDR3 loop: CASSFNRDTEAFF. The CDR3 DNA follows: TGCGCCAGCAGCTTTAACAGGGACACTGAAGCTTTCTTT.

This chain connects TRBV21-1 to TRBJ2-6; the table gives TRBD1 as D, unverified against the DNA. TRBV21-1 counts as a pseudogene. This CDR3 comprises 17 residues. CDR3 nucleotides: TGTGCCAGCAGCGAGGGGACCGCCGACTCTGGGGCCAACGTCCTGACTTTC. Its translation: CASSEGTADSGANVLTF.

This clonotype occurred many times. The genes are TRBV7-8 and TRBJ2-1, with 8 nucleotides matching TRBD2. This CDR3 has 14 amino acids. Germline V gene sequence: CDR1 SGHVS, CDR2 FQNEAQ. With 4 bases clipped from V and 4 bases from J, the junction kept 3 bases outside the gene matches. CDR3 residues: CASSSGGRYNEQFF. The DNA of the CDR3 is TGTGCCAGCAGCTCGGGGGGGAGGTACAATGAGCAGTTCTTC.

The chain is built from TRBV20-1 and TRBJ2-1; 8 bases line up with TRBD2. Trimming removed 5 bases from V and 5 bases from J; junction bases left unmatched: 8. From germline, CDR1 is DFQATT and CDR2 SNEGSKA (reference sequence). This CDR3 spans 14 amino acids. CDR3 loop: CSAASGSGHNEQFF. CDR3 DNA: TGCAGTGCTGCGAGCGGGAGCGGCCACAATGAGCAGTTCTTC.

V gene TRBV12-3 or TRBV12-4 combines with J gene TRBJ2-5; D is unclear. CDR3 length equals 14 residues. V was trimmed by 2 bases and J by 2 bases, leaving 9 bases between them. CDR3 DNA: TGTGCCAGCAGTTTATGGCAGCAACAAGAGACCCAGTACTTC. As protein: CASSLWQQQETQYF.

The V gene is TRBV12-3 or TRBV12-4, the J gene TRBJ2-7; D is undetermined. There are 12 residues in the CDR3. V lost 3 bases and J lost 5, with 8 bases in between. CDR3 amino acids: CASSFTLDEQYF. DNA of the CDR3: TGTGCCAGCAGTTTCACCCTGGACGAGCAGTACTTC.

This clonotype has only a few counts. This chain links TRBV27 with TRBJ2-2, with D maybe TRBD1 (6 bases). Trimming stripped 6 bases from V and 1 base from J, with 15 bases between. The length of the CDR3 is 16 residues. Looked up from germline, CDR1 is MNHEY and CDR2 is SMNVEV (reference sequence). The CDR3 reads CASSSLRQENTGELFF. In DNA, the CDR3 is TGTGCCAGCAGCTCCCTTCGACAGGAGAACACCGGGGAGCTGTTTTTT.

This clonotype was seen more than once but under ten times. The rearrangement uses TRBV3-1 and TRBJ1-2; possibly TRBD1 for D (5 bases). Germline values: CDR1 LGHDT, CDR2 YNNKEL (reference sequence). The CDR3 contains 14 residues. V shed 2 bases and J shed 5 bases, with 12 bases lying between them. CDR3 sequence: CASSQSAGRYGYTF. The CDR3 region has the DNA TGTGCCAGCAGCCAATCGGCAGGGCGATATGGCTACACCTTC.

There are many counts of this clonotype. The V and J genes are TRBV20-1 and TRBJ2-1; 10 bases agree with TRBD2. Germline V lookup: CDR1 DFQATT, CDR2 SNEGSKA (reference sequence). There are 13 residues in the CDR3. V lost 1 base to trimming and J lost 9 bases; unmatched junction nucleotides: 3. CDR3 loop: CSARVLAGVEQFF. In nucleotides, the CDR3 is TGCAGTGCTAGAGTCCTAGCGGGAGTTGAGCAGTTCTTC.

J is TRBJ1-1 and V is TRBV5-6; D is perhaps TRBD1 (5 bases). The CDR3 is made up of 14 amino acids. Per the germline V gene, CDR1 is SGHDT and CDR2 is YYEEEE. V was pared by 5 bases and J by 4 bases, with 15 bases between. The CDR3, as DNA: TGTGCCAGCAGGGGCGGGGGTTCGGCCACTGAAGCTTTCTTT. The encoded protein is CASRGGGSATEAFF.

A few counts support this clonotype. This chain's CDR3 is CASSVGGDRETQYF. CDR3 bases: TGCGCCAGCAGCGTCGGGGGGGACCGGGAGACCCAGTACTTC. The chain has TRBV5-1 and TRBJ2-5; 8 bases align to TRBD2. The V gene end was trimmed by 4 bases and the J gene end by 5 bases; junction bases not matched to a gene: 7. Germline CDR1 and CDR2: SGHRS and YFSETQ. The CDR3 contains 14 residues.

CDR3: CASSARRGLRETQYF. CDR3 in DNA: TGTGCCAGCAGCGCCCGGAGGGGACTTCGGGAGACCCAGTACTTC. This rearrangement joins TRBV7-2 to TRBJ2-5, with a tentative D call TRBD2 (6 bases). The V gene lost 5 bases and the J gene lost 5 bases, with 18 bases spanning the gap. The CDR3 consists of 15 residues. CDR1 SGHTA and CDR2 FQGNSA come from the germline V gene.

This clonotype was seen more than once but under ten times. The rearrangement uses TRBV4-1 and TRBJ2-1; D is perhaps TRBD2 (5 bases). Germline assignment: CDR1 MGHRA and CDR2 YSYEKL. This CDR3 is 16 amino acids long. V dropped 3 bases and J dropped 0 bases, with 12 bases sitting between them. The CDR3 DNA follows: TGCGCCAGCAGCCATCCTAGAACTAGCTCCTACAATGAGCAGTTCTTC. Translating it yields CASSHPRTSSYNEQFF.

This sequence joins TRBV12-3 or TRBV12-4 and TRBJ2-1; TRBD1 might be the D (6 bases). The CDR3 has 18 amino acids. Trimming took off 7 bases at V and 4 bases at J, with 26 bases between the two ends. Here the CDR3 DNA reads TGTGCCAGCACCCTCCGGGACACAGGTTTGGAAGGGTACAATGAGCAGTTCTTC. This codes for CASTLRDTGLEGYNEQFF.

This clonotype was detected only a few times. CDR3 amino acids: CASSIGWTSGMDEQFF. The CDR3 DNA follows: TGTGCCAGTAGTATAGGATGGACTAGCGGAATGGATGAGCAGTTCTTC. The rearrangement links TRBV19 to TRBJ2-1; TRBD2 agrees at 10 bases. The CDR3 is made up of 16 amino acids. With 1 base clipped from V and 8 bases from J, the junction kept 8 bases outside the gene matches. CDR1 LNHDA and CDR2 SQIVND come from the germline V gene (reference sequence).

The J gene is TRBJ2-1, the V gene TRBV3-1; D remains unclear. This CDR3 spans 12 amino acids. V lost 3 bases, J lost 10 bases, and 10 bases lay in between. Germline CDR1 reads LGHDT; CDR2 reads YNNKEL (reference sequence). The CDR3 reads CASSQAAQEQFF. The CDR3 DNA is TGTGCCAGCAGCCAGGCTGCTCAGGAGCAGTTCTTC.

In this sample, this clonotype turned up many times. As DNA, the CDR3 is TGCGCCAGCAGCTTGGAGGGACAGGTAAACACTGAAGCTTTCTTT. Its protein is CASSLEGQVNTEAFF. The V gene is TRBV5-1, the J gene TRBJ1-1; 8 bases align to TRBD1. V trimming: 0 bases; J trimming: 2 bases; junction bases outside the gene matches: 3. In germline, CDR1 is SGHRS, CDR2 YFSETQ. The CDR3 loop spans 15 amino acids.

V and J are TRBV7-9 and TRBJ2-1, with 9 nucleotides matching TRBD2. V shed 6 bases, J shed 1 base, and the junction held 13 bases outside the gene matches. Germline lookup yields CDR1 SEHNR and CDR2 FQNEAQ (reference sequence). This CDR3 has 18 amino acids. The CDR3 here is CASSPSPHAGGSYNEQFF. The CDR3 DNA reads TGTGCCAGCAGTCCCTCGCCCCACGCGGGAGGGTCCTACAATGAGCAGTTCTTC.

The chain employs TRBV5-1 and TRBJ2-5, with 10 bases that match TRBD1. V trimming: 4 bases; J trimming: 5 bases; junction bases outside the gene matches: 8. CDR1 is SGHRS, CDR2 YFSETQ, per germline. The CDR3 extends over 15 amino acids. The CDR3 coding sequence is TGCGCCAGCAGCCCCGGGGACAGGGGACGGGAGACCCAGTACTTC. Translating it yields CASSPGDRGRETQYF. Filled out from reference TRBV5-1 and TRBJ2-5, the complete variable domain reads KAGVTQTPRYLIKTRGQQVTLSCSPISGHRSVSWYQQTPGQGLQFLFEYFSETQRNKGNFPGRFSGRQFSNSRSEMNVSTLELGDSALYLCASSPGDRGRETQYFGPGTRLLVL.

This clonotype was seen more than once but under ten times. This chain connects TRBV6-5 to TRBJ1-3; no firm D call. Trimming left V 4 bases short and J 0 bases short, with 7 bases between. The CDR3 extends over 14 amino acids. The germline CDR1 and CDR2 sequences are MNHEY and SVGAGI. CDR3 protein: CASSSRSSGNTIYF. In DNA form, the CDR3 reads TGTGCCAGCAGTTCTCGCAGCTCTGGAAACACCATATATTTT.

This clonotype was seen a few times. The genes are TRBV5-1 and TRBJ2-7; D is possibly TRBD1 or TRBD2 (5 bases each). Germline CDR1 and CDR2: SGHRS and YFSETQ. The CDR3 length is 14 residues. Trimming took 4 bases from V and 1 from J, leaving 12 bases between them. The CDR3: CASSLGPPSYEQYV. The CDR3 region has the DNA TGCGCCAGCAGCCTGGGACCACCTTCCTACGAGCAGTACGTC.

At least ten counts were recorded for this clonotype. The V gene is TRBV12-3 or TRBV12-4, the J gene TRBJ2-1; 8 bases line up with TRBD2. The junction had 8 bases not matched to a gene; V was cut back by 4 bases and J by 9 bases. The CDR3 extends over 14 amino acids. CDR3 residues: CASSSPPLAAEQFF. The CDR3 bases are TGTGCCAGCAGTTCGCCGCCACTAGCGGCTGAGCAGTTCTTC.

At least ten counts were recorded for this clonotype. The chain links TRBV5-1 to TRBJ2-5; 7 bases map to TRBD2. Germline CDR1 and CDR2: SGHRS and YFSETQ. The junction had 17 bases not matched to a gene; V was cut back by 1 base and J by 5 bases. The CDR3 contains 18 residues. The CDR3 is CASSLPIEGGPRSETQYF. CDR3 nucleotide sequence: TGCGCCAGCAGCTTGCCTATCGAGGGAGGGCCGCGGTCGGAGACCCAGTACTTC.

The table lists this clonotype with many counts. The chain recombines TRBV6-5 with TRBJ2-1; a possible D gene is TRBD2 (6 bases). CDR3 size: 16 residues. V lost 2 bases and J lost 8, with 19 bases in between. Per germline, CDR1 MNHEY and CDR2 SVGAGI. The CDR3 reads CASSYNTGTRLDEQFF. CDR3 coding DNA: TGTGCCAGCAGTTACAACACCGGGACTCGTCTTGATGAGCAGTTCTTC.

The chain recombines TRBV20-1 with TRBJ2-1; 7 positions agree with TRBD2. The CDR3 runs 16 residues. The germline V gene encodes CDR1 DFQATT and CDR2 SNEGSKA (reference sequence). The ends lost 0 bases at V and 6 bases at J; junction bases unmatched: 11. The CDR3 spells CSARDPRGRKGNEQFF. CDR3 nucleotide sequence: TGCAGTGCTAGAGATCCCCGCGGGAGAAAGGGCAATGAGCAGTTCTTC.

This clonotype was observed a handful of times. The CDR3 DNA is TGTGCCAGCAGTGAATCAACAGGGTGGATGAACACTGAAGCTTTCTTT. As protein: CASSESTGWMNTEAFF. This chain links TRBV2 with TRBJ1-1; possibly TRBD1 for D (6 bases). The CDR3 extends over 16 amino acids. The germline CDR1 and CDR2 sequences are SNHLY and FYNNEI. The V end lost 2 bases, the J end lost 0 bases, and 13 bases lay between the germline ends.

This clonotype was recorded a few times. The rearrangement uses TRBV20-1 and TRBJ2-7, with D tentatively TRBD2 (5 bases). The V end was cut by 3 bases, the J end by 4 bases, with 10 bases between. CDR1 and CDR2 from the germline V gene are DFQATT and SNEGSKA (reference sequence). This CDR3 spans 12 amino acids. The CDR3 here is CSASLLEYEQYF. DNA of the CDR3: TGCAGTGCTAGCTTACTAGAATACGAGCAGTACTTC.